One sample yielded the 5 T cell receptor beta chains listed below, sequenced in a study of T cell responses to AZD1222 COVID-19 vaccine. Assay: immunoSEQ multiplex PCR; the TCRdb copy retains only in-frame clones and omits some. This sample yields tens of thousands of clones, of which 75% to 90% are seen a single time; roughly 2.3% belongs to the top ten. Specimen: peripheral blood, collected on day 0 of AZD1222 vaccination. Receptors originate from an adult in good health.

This clone was counted a few times. Other DNA sequences in the sample encode the same CDR3. J is TRBJ2-3 and V is TRBV5-1, with D maybe TRBD1 (5 bases). CDR3 length: 13 amino acids. V was cut by 2 bases and J by 1 base, with 5 bases left in between. Germline V CDR1 and CDR2: SGHRS, YFSETQ. This CDR3 is CASSLGGTDTQYF. For the CDR3, the DNA is TGCGCCAGCAGCTTAGGGGGCACAGATACGCAGTATTTT.

This chain uses TRBV28 with TRBJ1-1; tentatively, D is TRBD1 (6 bases). V was pared by 6 bases and J by 1 base, with 21 bases between. This CDR3 region has 17 residues. Germline CDR1 MDHEN, CDR2 SYDVKM. The CDR3 spells CASRFPGTPGKNTEAFF. CDR3 nucleotide sequence: TGTGCCAGCAGATTCCCCGGGACACCTGGGAAGAACACTGAAGCTTTCTTT.

V usage is TRBV30 and J usage is TRBJ2-7; the D is unclear. Trimming pared 1 base from V and 1 base from J, leaving 11 bases between. CDR3 length: 14 amino acids. In germline, CDR1 is GTSNPN, CDR2 SVGIG (reference sequence). CDR3 sequence: CAWSGGYTSYEQYF. The CDR3 region has the DNA TGTGCCTGGAGTGGCGGCTACACATCCTACGAGCAGTACTTC.

The rearrangement links TRBV30 to TRBJ1-1, with a possible D match to TRBD1 (5 bases). V gave up 5 bases and J gave up 9 bases, with 19 bases separating them. This CDR3 has 13 amino acids. Germline V lookup: CDR1 GTSNPN, CDR2 SVGIG (reference sequence). The CDR3 protein is CAWQGPGRTKAFF. CDR3 DNA: TGTGCCTGGCAGGGCCCGGGACGGACCAAAGCTTTCTTT. The variable domain in full, completed from reference TRBV30 and TRBJ1-1, reads SQTIHQWPATLVQPVGSPLSLECTVEGTSNPNLYWYRQAAGRGLQLLFYSVGIGQISSEVPQNLSASRPQDRQFILSSKKLLLSDSGFYLCAWQGPGRTKAFFGQGTRLTVV.

The chain joins TRBV19 to TRBJ1-6, with no clear D. The CDR3 is 16 residues long. Germline V gives CDR1 LNHDA, CDR2 SQIVND (reference sequence). The V end was cut by 3 bases, the J end by 7 bases, with 16 bases between. The CDR3 DNA reads as TGTGCCAGTAGTATTTGGGGTCGGGCGGGGAATTCACCCCTCCACTTT. Encoded protein: CASSIWGRAGNSPLHF. The complete variable domain, with remaining parts taken from reference TRBV19 and TRBJ1-6, reads DGGITQSPKYLFRKEGQNVTLSCEQNLNHDAMYWYRQDPGQGLRLIYYSQIVNDFQKGDIAEGYSVSREKKESFPLTVTSAQKNPTAFYLCASSIWGRAGNSPLHFGNGTRLTVT.